Presented here are 18 T cell receptor beta chains from one specimen sequenced in a study of CD8+ T cells in alopecia areata listed by TCRdb under 2018. The sample's time point label, in plain terms: baseline before oral tofacitinib. Peripheral blood and lesional scalp punch biopsies were obtained from patients with alopecia areata. The library was obtained by the immunoSEQ multiplex PCR assay. For TCR sequencing, RNA was extracted from every sample and reverse transcribed into cDNA to serve as template. TCRdb provides this immuneACCESS table in a form limited to in-frame rearrangements. Some clones are lacking; in checked studies, under half of them reflect an unresolved V gene, and why the rest are absent is not known. This sample gives 15,000 to 20,000 clones in total; around three fifths of them show up just once. The ten largest make up 5.5% to 6.5% of the sample. Sequences were derived from skin, sampled at week 0. The receptor source for this set is a human donor with alopecia areata.

This chain joins TRBV6-5 and TRBJ2-5, with D perhaps assigned TRBD1 or TRBD2 (5 bases each). The DNA end is a closer match to TRBJ2-7, so the J assignment may be wrong. This CDR3 is 13 amino acids long. CDR1 is MNHEY, CDR2 SVGAGI, per germline. The CDR3 bases are TGTGCCAGCAGCGCCTTTGGGGGCTACGAGCAGTACTTC. The encoded protein is CASSAFGGYEQYF.

The rearrangement joins TRBV5-4 to TRBJ2-1, with 9 bases aligning to TRBD2. Trimming cost V 0 bases and J 2 bases; bases outside gene matches: 6. The CDR3 sequence is 17 residues long. Germline loops: CDR1 SGHNT, CDR2 YYREEE (reference sequence). CDR3 region: CASSLGSLAGPYNEQFF. The CDR3 coding sequence is TGTGCCAGCAGCTTGGGCAGTCTAGCGGGGCCCTACAATGAGCAGTTCTTC.

The chain employs TRBV7-2 and TRBJ2-4; D perhaps matches TRBD2 (6 bases). V was cut by 5 bases and J by 1 base, with 12 bases left in between. The CDR3 is 15 amino acids. Germline lookup yields CDR1 SGHTA and CDR2 FQGNSA. Here the CDR3 reads CASSPPGGAKNIQYF. DNA of the CDR3: TGTGCCAGCAGCCCCCCTGGAGGGGCCAAAAACATTCAGTACTTC.

In its sample, this clone is medium-sized. The V gene is TRBV6-6, the J gene TRBJ1-4, with a possible D match to TRBD1 (5 bases). V lost 4 bases and J lost 8, with 8 bases in between. Germline V gives CDR1 MNHNY, CDR2 SVGAGI (reference sequence). This CDR3 is built from 12 residues. The CDR3, as DNA: TGTGCCAGCAGTTGGGACTCAGAAAAACTGTTTTTT. Encoded protein: CASSWDSEKLFF.

This chain joins TRBV11-2 and TRBJ1-4, with 9 bases lining up with TRBD1. The V and J ends lost 8 bases and 8 bases, in that order; junction bases with no gene match: 9. Germline V CDR1 and CDR2: SGHAT, FQNNGV. The CDR3 has 14 amino acids. The CDR3 nucleotides read TGTGCCAGCCGTAGCGGACAGGGGAAGGAAAAACTGTTTTTT. Amino acids: CASRSGQGKEKLFF.

In DNA form, the CDR3 reads TGTGCCAGCAGCTTCAGGGATAGCAATCAGCCCCAGCATTTT. It specifies CASSFRDSNQPQHF. The rearrangement joins TRBV6-6 to TRBJ1-5; TRBD1 is a possible D gene (5 bases). This CDR3 has 14 residues. Trimming took 6 bases from V and 0 from J, leaving 9 bases between them. Looked up from germline, CDR1 is MNHNY and CDR2 is SVGAGI (reference sequence).

Regarding this clone: The identical CDR3 is also encoded by other nucleotide sequences in the sample. The chain couples TRBV5-1 to TRBJ1-1, with TRBD1 identical over 7 bases. V gave up 4 bases and J gave up 2 bases; unmatched junction bases: 5. CDR3 length: 14 amino acids. Germline V CDR1 and CDR2: SGHRS, YFSETQ. The CDR3 region has the DNA TGCGCCAGCAGCCTAGGGACAGCCAACACTGAAGCTTTCTTT. The encoded protein is CASSLGTANTEAFF.

This chain uses TRBV7-8 with TRBJ1-5; D is ambiguous. The CDR3 is made up of 12 amino acids. From germline, CDR1 is SGHVS and CDR2 FQNEAQ. Between the trimmed V and J ends, which lost 4 bases and 6 bases, there was a span of 7 bases. The CDR3 DNA reads TGTGCCAGCAGCTATGTTGGTCAGCCCCAGCATTTT. This encodes CASSYVGQPQHF.

The chain recombines TRBV2 with TRBJ1-5; D is ambiguous. Germline V gene lookup returns CDR1 SNHLY and CDR2 FYNNEI. There are 16 residues in the CDR3. The germline V and J ends were trimmed by 2 bases and 2 bases, with 13 bases remaining between them. CDR3 bases: TGTGCCAGCAGTGAACCGCGAGGGATCGGCAATCAGCCCCAGCATTTT. Translated: CASSEPRGIGNQPQHF.

With respect to this clone: Within the sample, other DNA sequences also encode this same CDR3. The chain carries TRBV5-1 and TRBJ1-1; no definite D call. This CDR3 contains 14 residues. Trimming left V 4 bases short and J 0 bases short, with 10 bases between. Germline values: CDR1 SGHRS, CDR2 YFSETQ. The CDR3 region is CASSPGGMNTEAFF. The CDR3 DNA is TGCGCCAGCAGCCCCGGAGGGATGAACACTGAAGCTTTCTTT.

This clone has only one observation. The gene calls are TRBV13 and TRBJ1-3; the D is unclear. Germline V CDR1 and CDR2: PRHDT, FYEKMQ (reference sequence). V lost 5 bases to trimming and J lost 0 bases, with 8 bases between them. The CDR3 loop spans 14 amino acids. The chain's CDR3 is CASSPRDSGNTIYF. The CDR3 nucleotides read TGTGCCAGCAGCCCTCGGGACTCTGGAAACACCATATATTTT.

The chain combines TRBV5-6 with TRBJ2-1, with unresolved D. The CDR3 extends over 15 amino acids. In germline, CDR1 is SGHDT, CDR2 YYEEEE. V was clipped by 0 bases and J by 8 bases, with 15 bases between them. Written as DNA, the CDR3 is TGTGCCAGCAGCTTGGCCCCTGGCGCCCGGGATGAGCAGTTCTTC. Its translation: CASSLAPGARDEQFF.

This sequence joins TRBV7-6 and TRBJ2-1, with 9 bases aligning to TRBD2. The CDR3 consists of 16 residues. V shed 1 base, J shed 8 bases, and the junction held 9 bases outside the gene matches. Germline values: CDR1 SGHVS, CDR2 FNYEAQ. The CDR3 protein is CASSLGGLAGLDEQFF. DNA for the CDR3: TGTGCCAGCAGCTTAGGAGGGCTAGCGGGGCTTGATGAGCAGTTCTTC.

The chain combines TRBV11-3 with TRBJ2-6; the D is unclear. This CDR3 contains 18 residues. The V gene's germline CDR1 is SGHNT and CDR2 YENEEA. V gave up 1 base and J gave up 0 bases, with 13 bases separating them. CDR3 amino acids: CASSLVAIRSSGANVLTF. In nucleotides, the CDR3 is TGTGCCAGCAGCTTAGTAGCTATTCGGAGCTCTGGGGCCAACGTCCTGACTTTC.

The chain has TRBV6-5 and TRBJ2-5, with D perhaps TRBD1 (5 bases). Deletions cut 5 bases from V and 6 bases from J, with 13 bases between. CDR1 and CDR2 from the germline V gene are MNHEY and SVGAGI. The CDR3 has 13 residues. This CDR3 reads CASSPQVSKTQYF. The CDR3 DNA reads TGTGCCAGCAGTCCACAGGTCTCGAAGACCCAGTACTTC.

The chain uses TRBV18 and TRBJ1-5, with D perhaps matching TRBD1 (6 bases). V was shortened by 0 bases and J by 6 bases, with 18 bases between the two germline ends. The germline V gene has CDR1 KGHSH and CDR2 LQKENI. This CDR3 is built from 17 residues. CDR3 sequence reads: CASSPPDWEGVSQPQHF. CDR3 DNA sequence: TGTGCCAGCTCACCACCGGATTGGGAGGGGGTCAGTCAGCCCCAGCATTTT.

V gene TRBV18 combines with J gene TRBJ1-2; TRBD1 is a possible D gene (5 bases). V lost 2 bases and J lost 3, with 22 bases in between. The CDR3 extends over 18 amino acids. CDR1 is KGHSH and CDR2 is LQKENI in the germline V gene. The chain's CDR3 is CASSPYSVERGKDYGYTF. CDR3 coding DNA: TGTGCCAGCTCACCATACAGCGTCGAGAGGGGAAAAGACTATGGCTACACCTTC. Full variable domain (outside the CDR3, taken from reference TRBV18 and TRBJ1-2): NAGVMQNPRHLVRRRGQEARLRCSPMKGHSHVYWYRQLPEEGLKFMVYLQKENIIDESGMPKERFSAEFPKEGPSILRIQQVVRGDSAAYFCASSPYSVERGKDYGYTFGSGTRLTVV.

The J gene is TRBJ1-5, the V gene TRBV18, with a tentative D call TRBD1 (6 bases). With 5 bases removed from V and 6 bases from J, the gap between germline ends came to 17 bases. The CDR3 spans 15 residues. Germline CDR1 reads KGHSH; CDR2 reads LQKENI. CDR3 sequence (DNA): TGTGCCAGCTCAGCCCTGGGGGGGCAGGGTCAGCCCCAGCATTTT. This encodes CASSALGGQGQPQHF.